These 14 T cell receptor beta chains share one sample of origin, sequenced in a study of early T cells in non-severe SARS-CoV-2 infection. Each CDR3 protein is one row after TCRdb ran MiXCR on the 5' RACE reads. The sample consists of 70,000 to 95,000 distinct CDR3 sequences, more than 7.5% of them appearing once. Sequenced material: whole blood. Every receptor here comes from an adult who was a healthcare worker with PCR-confirmed SARS-CoV-2 infection or an uninfected control (not recorded which).

This clonotype was seen repeatedly, ten times or more. The chain has TRBV24-1 and TRBJ2-1, with D perhaps TRBD1 (6 bases). The CDR3 sequence is 13 residues long. The germline V gene encodes CDR1 KGHDR and CDR2 SFDVKD. V shed 9 bases and J shed 3 bases, with 11 bases lying between them. DNA of the CDR3: TGTGCCACCGCTCGAGGGGGCTACAATGAGCAGTTCTTC. As protein: CATARGGYNEQFF.

This clonotype was counted between two and nine times. The J gene is TRBJ1-6, the V gene TRBV6-6, with D hard to call. The CDR3 loop spans 18 amino acids. The V end lost 0 bases, the J end lost 0 bases, and 12 bases lay between the germline ends. Looked up from germline, CDR1 is MNHNY and CDR2 is SVGAGI (reference sequence). CDR3 nucleotides: TGTGCCAGCAGTTACTCGCACAACCCGAGCTCCTATAATTCACCCCTCCACTTT. Protein: CASSYSHNPSSYNSPLHF.

This clonotype was seen more than once but under ten times. V and J are TRBV6-5 and TRBJ2-2; TRBD1 might be the D (6 bases). CDR3 length equals 15 residues. Trimming pared 6 bases from V and 1 base from J, leaving 12 bases between. CDR1 and CDR2 (germline): MNHEY, SVGAGI. The CDR3 protein is CASRDLQGNTGELFF. In DNA form, the CDR3 reads TGTGCCAGCAGGGACTTACAGGGGAACACCGGGGAGCTGTTTTTT.

This clonotype was observed a few times. This chain uses TRBV7-2 with TRBJ2-1, with 15 bases that match TRBD2. The CDR3 runs to 18 residues. The V and J ends lost 5 bases and 4 bases, in that order; junction bases with no gene match: 9. Germline V gene lookup returns CDR1 SGHTA and CDR2 FQGNSA. CDR3 coding DNA: TGTGCCAGCAGCCCACCGGGACTAGCGGGAGGAGGGTACAATGAGCAGTTCTTC. Its translation is CASSPPGLAGGGYNEQFF.

This clonotype was observed a few times. The chain recombines TRBV27 with TRBJ2-3; D is uncertain. Trimming left V 5 bases short and J 6 bases short, with 12 bases between. This CDR3 spans 13 amino acids. In germline, CDR1 is MNHEY, CDR2 SMNVEV (reference sequence). The CDR3: CASSPLTPDTQYF. The CDR3 DNA follows: TGTGCCAGCAGTCCCCTGACCCCCGATACGCAGTATTTT.

J is TRBJ2-3 and V is TRBV5-6, with 7 bases fitting TRBD1. The CDR3 sequence is 14 residues long. V shed 5 bases and J 3 bases; nucleotides not matched to a gene: 6. Germline values: CDR1 SGHDT, CDR2 YYEEEE. Here the CDR3 reads CASSRDRTTDTQYF. The CDR3 bases are TGTGCCAGCAGTCGGGACAGAACTACAGATACGCAGTATTTT.

This clonotype was counted many times. The chain uses TRBV18 and TRBJ2-3; D call uncertain. Germline values: CDR1 KGHSH, CDR2 LQKENI. This CDR3 has 11 amino acids. The ends were cut back, 2 bases at V and 4 bases at J, with 1 base in the middle. CDR3 nucleotides: TGTGCCAGCTCACCATCAGATACGCAGTATTTT. Protein: CASSPSDTQYF.

This clonotype occurred many times. The chain combines TRBV6-6 with TRBJ1-1; D not certain. The length of the CDR3 is 13 residues. Trimming left V 6 bases short and J 4 bases short, with 12 bases between. Germline CDR1 reads MNHNY; CDR2 reads SVGAGI (reference sequence). The CDR3 coding sequence is TGTGCCAGCAGGGACCTTCTGGGCACTGAAGCTTTCTTT. It yields the protein CASRDLLGTEAFF.

This clonotype was seen more than once but under ten times. The chain is built from TRBV11-1 and TRBJ2-3, with TRBD1 matching 8 bases. V lost 5 bases and J lost 2; bases outside the gene matches: 6. The length of the CDR3 is 15 residues. Germline V lookup: CDR1 SGHAT, CDR2 FQDESV (reference sequence). In nucleotides, the CDR3 is TGTGCCAGCAGCCCTCCGGGACAGGCCACAGATACGCAGTATTTT. This gives the protein CASSPPGQATDTQYF.

This clonotype showed up just a few times. The CDR3 reads CASSSQGRAFYGYTF. For the CDR3, the DNA is TGTGCCAGCAGCTCACAAGGGCGGGCATTCTATGGCTACACCTTC. The chain employs TRBV11-2 and TRBJ1-2; D gene ambiguous. CDR3 size: 15 residues. V was cut by 4 bases and J by 4 bases, with 16 bases left in between. CDR1 and CDR2 from the germline V gene are SGHAT and FQNNGV.

This clonotype came up many times. The chain combines TRBV6-4 with TRBJ2-3, with 7 bases lining up with TRBD2. CDR1 is MRHNA, CDR2 SNTAGT, per germline. This CDR3 has 15 residues. The junction had 4 bases not matched to a gene; V was cut back by 4 bases and J by 0 bases. CDR3 residues: CASSVAGSSTDTQYF. DNA of the CDR3: TGTGCCAGCAGTGTAGCGGGTTCTAGCACAGATACGCAGTATTTT.

This clonotype was picked up many times. CDR3 coding DNA: TGTGCCAGCAGCTTAAACCGCGAAGGTTCACCCCTCCACTTT. Translation: CASSLNREGSPLHF. The chain recombines TRBV7-6 with TRBJ1-6; D call uncertain. Trimming stripped 2 bases from V and 9 bases from J, with 11 bases between. The CDR3 contains 14 residues. Per the germline V gene, CDR1 is SGHVS and CDR2 is FNYEAQ.

This clonotype was seen at least ten times. The chain carries TRBV7-9 and TRBJ2-3; D is unclear. V dropped 2 bases and J dropped 0 bases, with 3 bases sitting between them. CDR3 length: 13 residues. Germline V gives CDR1 SEHNR, CDR2 FQNEAQ (reference sequence). For the CDR3, the DNA is TGTGCCAGCAGCTTATTAAGCACAGATACGCAGTATTTT. Protein sequence: CASSLLSTDTQYF.

This clonotype was seen many times. This rearrangement joins TRBV28 to TRBJ2-7, with 8 bases lining up with TRBD2. Germline CDR1 MDHEN, CDR2 SYDVKM. After removal of 3 bases from V and 9 bases from J, the junction contained 16 bases not matched to a gene. This CDR3 is built from 16 residues. CDR3 sequence: CASSFGLAPNIKGQYF. Here the CDR3 DNA reads TGTGCCAGCAGTTTCGGACTAGCCCCGAATATTAAGGGGCAGTACTTC.